The 11 T cell receptor beta chains below all came from one sample that was sequenced in a study of T cells expressing NK-cell markers. One entry per CDR3 protein, without DNA, is what TCRdb gives after re-calling the 5' RACE reads. The table lists about 460,000 distinct CDR3 sequences. Source material: blood T cells: a sorted CD56 or NKG2C T cell subset, CD4+ or CD8+ T cells, or bulk PBMC T cells (not recorded which). Every receptor here comes from a woman in her fifties or sixties in good health.

The chain uses TRBV11-3 and TRBJ2-4. This CDR3 contains 12 residues. The germline gives CDR1 SGHNT, CDR2 YENEEA. CDR3 loop: CASSLEINIQYF.

CDR3 sequence reads: CASSEGRGGEQFF. This rearrangement joins TRBV2 to TRBJ2-1; TCRdb picks TRBD1, but there is no DNA to check that call. The CDR3 has 13 residues. Germline CDR1 SNHLY, CDR2 FYNNEI.

The J gene is TRBJ1-6, the V gene TRBV4-1; TCRdb proposes TRBD1, but this gene call is untestable without DNA. The CDR3 is 17 residues long. The germline gives CDR1 MGHRA, CDR2 YSYEKL. CDR3 amino acids: CASSQGSPGIRGSPLHF.

This chain joins TRBV5-1 and TRBJ2-5. CDR3 length: 14 amino acids. CDR1 is SGHRS and CDR2 is YFSETQ in the germline V gene. The CDR3 reads CASSLGVYQETQYF.

This sequence joins TRBV7-9 and TRBJ2-7; the D gene TCRdb calls, TRBD2, cannot be checked with no DNA. Per the germline V gene, CDR1 is SEHNR and CDR2 is FQNEAQ (reference sequence). This CDR3 contains 16 residues. The CDR3 loop reads CASSYNSGNEVYEQYF. Drawing the rest from reference TRBV7-9 and TRBJ2-7, the complete variable domain is DTGVSQNPRHKITKRGQNVTFRCDPISEHNRLYWYRQTLGQGPEFLTYFQNEAQLEKSRLLSDRFSAERPKGSFSTLEIQRTEQGDSAMYLCASSYNSGNEVYEQYFGPGTRLTVT.

This chain joins TRBV20-1 and TRBJ2-1; TCRdb returns TRBD2, unconfirmable since there is no DNA. There are 15 residues in the CDR3. Looked up from germline, CDR1 is DFQATT and CDR2 is SNEGSKA (reference sequence). The CDR3 is CSARALAVAYNEQFF.

This CDR3 is CASRPDGTMTTGELFF. The rearrangement joins TRBV5-1 to TRBJ2-2; as DNA is missing, the TRBD2 call by TCRdb cannot be tested. The CDR3 runs to 16 residues. Per germline, CDR1 SGHRS and CDR2 YFSETQ.

The V gene is TRBV20-1, the J gene TRBJ2-5; TCRdb lists TRBD1, though no DNA is available to test this call. Germline assignment: CDR1 DFQATT and CDR2 SNEGSKA (reference sequence). This CDR3 has 13 amino acids. CDR3 in amino acids: CSAPGQSLETQYF.

The chain uses TRBV20-1 and TRBJ2-3; TCRdb reports TRBD2, a call that lacks DNA to check it against. In germline, CDR1 is DFQATT, CDR2 SNEGSKA (reference sequence). CDR3 length: 16 residues. Here the CDR3 reads CSARDLRLAATYTQYF.

This chain connects TRBV29-1 to TRBJ2-1; TCRdb designates TRBD1, a call that cannot be tested without DNA. CDR1 is SQVTM, CDR2 ANQGSEA, per germline. This CDR3 comprises 13 residues. CDR3 sequence: CSVEALWGDEQFF.

CDR3 residues: CASSLGPFEELFF. The chain carries TRBV5-5 and TRBJ2-2. The germline V gene has CDR1 SGHKS and CDR2 YYEKEE (reference sequence). The CDR3 covers 13 residues.